This entry lists 21 T cell receptor beta chains sequenced from one sample in a study of shared clonotypes between healthy human individuals. The protocol was immunoSEQ multiplex PCR, while the TCRdb copy is restricted to in-frame clones and leaves out a portion. The sample has 800,000 to 1,200,000 clones, 75% to 80% seen once; the top ten hold roughly 0.56%. Material: memory CD4+ T cells from PBMCs. As to subset: CD45RA-negative fraction. These receptors were taken from a man aged 18 to 29 in good health. Some clones in this sample may be carry-over from other donors' samples.

The chain carries TRBV7-8 and TRBJ1-1, with 8 bases aligning to TRBD1. This CDR3 spans 15 amino acids. Trimming at V came to 2 bases and at J to 2 bases, leaving 4 bases not matched to a gene. Germline-derived CDR1 and CDR2 are SGHVS and FQNEAQ. Written as DNA, the CDR3 is TGTGCCAGCAGCTTACCCGGACAGGGAAACACTGAAGCTTTCTTT. It yields the protein CASSLPGQGNTEAFF.

This clone was detected once. The genes are TRBV5-4 and TRBJ2-1, with 8 bases that match TRBD1. The CDR3 has 16 amino acids. Per the germline V gene, CDR1 is SGHNT and CDR2 is YYREEE (reference sequence). V was pared by 4 bases and J by 4 bases, with 10 bases of the junction left unmatched. The CDR3: CASSTPRDRSYNEQFF. The CDR3 nucleotides are TGTGCCAGCAGCACCCCCCGGGACAGGAGTTACAATGAGCAGTTCTTC. Variable domain in full (rest from reference TRBV5-4 and TRBJ2-1): ETGVTQSPTHLIKTRGQQVTLRCSSQSGHNTVSWYQQALGQGPQFIFQYYREEENGRGNFPPRFSGLQFPNYSSELNVNALELDDSALYLCASSTPRDRSYNEQFFGPGTRLTVL.

V usage is TRBV5-4 and J usage is TRBJ2-7, with TRBD1 as a possible D gene (6 bases). CDR1 is SGHNT, CDR2 YYREEE, per germline (reference sequence). The CDR3 loop spans 12 amino acids. Trimming removed 2 bases from V and 7 bases from J, with 10 bases in between. CDR3 nucleotide sequence: TGTGCCAGCAGCTTTGGACAGAGGGAGCAGTACTTC. Protein: CASSFGQREQYF.

A single count supports this clone. CDR3 protein: CASSEMTRADSGVNEQFF. DNA for the CDR3: TGTGCCAGCAGTGAAATGACCCGGGCCGATAGCGGGGTGAATGAGCAGTTCTTC. J is TRBJ2-1 and V is TRBV6-1; 8 bases fit TRBD2. Germline-derived CDR1 and CDR2 are MNHNS and SASEGT. V lost 2 bases, J lost 7 bases, and 16 bases stayed unmatched. The CDR3 has 18 amino acids.

The V gene is TRBV30, the J gene TRBJ1-2; TRBD1 is a possible D gene (5 bases). Per germline, CDR1 GTSNPN and CDR2 SVGIG (reference sequence). This CDR3 is built from 12 residues. The V gene lost 4 bases and the J gene lost 6 bases, with 12 bases spanning the gap. CDR3 DNA sequence: TGTGCCTGGACCGGGACCCCTGATGGCTACACCTTC. It codes for CAWTGTPDGYTF.

This chain uses TRBV4-3 with TRBJ2-4; 9 bases map to TRBD1. V shed 3 bases, J shed 5 bases, and the junction held 5 bases outside the gene matches. The CDR3 is 15 amino acids. The germline V gene encodes CDR1 LGHNA and CDR2 YSLEER. The CDR3 DNA is TGCGCCAGCAGCCAGGATGGGGACAGGGAAAACATTCAGTACTTC. Translating gives CASSQDGDRENIQYF.

This clone was detected a few times. This rearrangement joins TRBV29-1 to TRBJ2-5; possibly TRBD1 or TRBD2 for D (6 bases each). Trimming removed 4 bases at V and 1 base at J, with 10 bases between. Germline CDR1 SQVTM, CDR2 ANQGSEA. This CDR3 spans 13 amino acids. This CDR3 reads CSVAGAFQETQYF. CDR3 nucleotides: TGCAGCGTTGCGGGGGCCTTCCAAGAGACCCAGTACTTC.

The chain carries TRBV27 and TRBJ2-7; the D is unclear. CDR3 length: 14 residues. Germline V gives CDR1 MNHEY, CDR2 SMNVEV (reference sequence). The V gene lost 2 bases and the J gene lost 4 bases, with 12 bases spanning the gap. The CDR3 sequence: CASSLKDGPYEQYF. CDR3 DNA sequence: TGTGCCAGCAGTTTAAAGGACGGACCATACGAGCAGTACTTC.

The chain's CDR3 is CASSSVVGGGTDTQYF. The CDR3 region has the DNA TGTGCCAGCAGTTCAGTGGTTGGCGGAGGCACAGATACGCAGTATTTT. This chain connects TRBV6-6 to TRBJ2-3; D is unresolved. The CDR3 covers 16 residues. From germline, CDR1 is MNHNY and CDR2 SVGAGI (reference sequence). Trimming left V 4 bases short and J 1 base short, with 15 bases between.

The rearrangement links TRBV5-4 to TRBJ2-3; 9 nucleotides align to TRBD2. Looked up from germline, CDR1 is SGHNT and CDR2 is YYREEE (reference sequence). The trim removed 4 bases at V and 8 bases at J, leaving 8 bases unmatched. The CDR3 spans 14 residues. The CDR3 coding sequence is TGTGCCAGCAGCGCGTCCTTAGCGGGAGCTACGCAGTATTTT. Translated: CASSASLAGATQYF.

The chain uses TRBV13 and TRBJ2-3; possible D gene TRBD2, 6 bases. The length of the CDR3 is 13 residues. With 1 base removed from V and 5 bases from J, the gap between germline ends came to 7 bases. Germline CDR1 PRHDT, CDR2 FYEKMQ (reference sequence). The CDR3 spells CASSLAGGDTQYF. The CDR3 bases are TGTGCCAGCAGCTTAGCCGGGGGAGATACGCAGTATTTT.

The rearrangement links TRBV4-2 to TRBJ2-7; perhaps TRBD2 as D (6 bases). CDR1 and CDR2 from the germline V gene are LGHNA and YNFKEQ. CDR3 size: 15 residues. V was cut by 4 bases and J by 2 bases, with 15 bases left in between. The CDR3 DNA reads TGTGCCAGCAGCCCCGCGGGTGGGACTGCCTACGAGCAGTACTTC. Translated: CASSPAGGTAYEQYF.

The V gene is TRBV20-1, the J gene TRBJ2-7, with D perhaps TRBD2 (5 bases). Germline assignment: CDR1 DFQATT and CDR2 SNEGSKA (reference sequence). The CDR3 has 11 residues. V dropped 2 bases and J dropped 4 bases, with 6 bases sitting between them. The CDR3 is CSARRDYEQYF. The CDR3 DNA sequence: TGCAGTGCTAGACGGGATTACGAGCAGTACTTC.

This clone was counted a single time. The rearrangement links TRBV7-6 to TRBJ2-3, with 10 bases that match TRBD2. This CDR3 region has 20 residues. V lost 5 bases, J lost 3 bases, and 20 bases stayed unmatched. Germline V gene lookup returns CDR1 SGHVS and CDR2 FNYEAQ. The CDR3 nucleotides read TGTGCCAGCAGCCACTCTATGGGGACTAGCGATTTTGTGTTGACAGATACGCAGTATTTT. Protein product: CASSHSMGTSDFVLTDTQYF.

This clone has only a few counts. V and J are TRBV14 and TRBJ2-5; a possible D gene is TRBD1 (5 bases). This CDR3 spans 15 amino acids. Trimming pared 3 bases from V and 1 base from J, leaving 12 bases between. CDR1 SGHDN and CDR2 FVKESK come from the germline V gene. DNA of the CDR3: TGTGCCAGCAGCCACCTAGACAGAGCCCAAGAGACCCAGTACTTC. This codes for CASSHLDRAQETQYF.

This chain connects TRBV7-2 to TRBJ2-2; D may match TRBD1 or TRBD2 (6 bases each). CDR1 is SGHTA and CDR2 is FQGNSA in the germline V gene. CDR3 length equals 16 residues. The ends were cut back, 4 bases at V and 0 bases at J, with 12 bases in the middle. The CDR3, as DNA: TGTGCCAGCAGCTGGGGGGCAGGGGCGAACACCGGGGAGCTGTTTTTT. Translation gives CASSWGAGANTGELFF.

The chain has TRBV2 and TRBJ1-3; tentative D call: TRBD1 (5 bases). V lost 4 bases, J lost 0 bases, and 10 bases lay in between. This CDR3 contains 15 residues. Germline CDR1 reads SNHLY; CDR2 reads FYNNEI. The CDR3 sequence is CASSGGTPSGNTIYF. Here the CDR3 DNA reads TGTGCCAGCAGTGGCGGGACCCCCTCTGGAAACACCATATATTTT.

A single count supports this clone. This sequence joins TRBV9 and TRBJ1-1, with no clear D. The CDR3 has 15 residues. Germline CDR1 reads SGDLS; CDR2 reads YYNGEE. Trimming pared 2 bases from V and 6 bases from J, leaving 17 bases between. The CDR3 is CASSVLSGRWAEAFF. The CDR3, as DNA: TGTGCCAGCAGCGTCTTATCCGGGAGGTGGGCTGAAGCTTTCTTT.

This clone was recorded at least ten times. The chain has TRBV19 and TRBJ2-1; the D gene is possibly TRBD1 (6 bases). V was shortened by 5 bases and J by 5 bases, with 16 bases between the two germline ends. From germline, CDR1 is LNHDA and CDR2 SQIVND (reference sequence). This CDR3 region has 15 residues. The CDR3, as DNA: TGTGCCAGTAGTCCCCGCGCCGGGACACACAATGAGCAGTTCTTC. The encoded protein is CASSPRAGTHNEQFF.

This sequence joins TRBV2 and TRBJ2-5; no definite D call. In germline, CDR1 is SNHLY, CDR2 FYNNEI. This CDR3 spans 13 amino acids. V lost 4 bases to trimming and J lost 1 base, with 7 bases between them. DNA for the CDR3: TGTGCCAGCAGTGTGTATGGCCAAGAGACCCAGTACTTC. This codes for CASSVYGQETQYF.

This sequence joins TRBV11-2 and TRBJ1-5; D is undetermined. The germline V gene encodes CDR1 SGHAT and CDR2 FQNNGV. The V and J ends lost 5 bases and 9 bases respectively, with 11 bases between them. The CDR3 is 12 residues long. The CDR3 is CASSLVLGPQHF. The CDR3 DNA reads as TGTGCCAGCAGCCTGGTTTTAGGGCCCCAGCATTTT.